In this sample, the clone carrying this T cell receptor (beta chain) turned up many times. This specimen comes from a study of neurological immune-mediated disorders. The method for making cDNA was 5'RACE, and it used 10-nucleotide random UMIs. The yield of each sequencing run was over 190 million TCR-beta sequences from 15-18 subjects. TCRdb independently ran MiXCR on the 5' RACE reads; one entry per CDR3 protein. The sample lists more than 20,000 distinct CDR3 sequences, roughly 2.7% occurring once. The unsorted libraries originated from 2 million PBMCs kept at -80 C. This CDR3 region has 15 residues. CDR1 SGHRS and CDR2 YFSETQ come from the germline V gene. Trimming left V 4 bases short and J 0 bases short, with 11 bases between.

The chain couples TRBV5-1 to TRBJ1-3; D unresolved. The sequencing input was PBMCs. The TCR originated in a woman aged 45-60 years with multiple sclerosis. CDR3 in amino acids: CASSPVSVSGNTIYF. The CDR3 DNA sequence: TGCGCCAGCAGCCCGGTTAGCGTCTCTGGAAACACCATATATTTT. Using reference TRBV5-1 and TRBJ1-3 for the parts outside the CDR3, the full variable domain is KAGVTQTPRYLIKTRGQQVTLSCSPISGHRSVSWYQQTPGQGLQFLFEYFSETQRNKGNFPGRFSGRQFSNSRSEMNVSTLELGDSALYLCASSPVSVSGNTIYFGEGSWLTVV.